This T cell receptor (beta chain) stems from a study of beta chain features in type 1 diabetes. Markers CD45RO/CCR7/CD25/CD127/CD95/CD27 served to sort CD4+ naive, central memory, regulatory and stem cell-like memory cells. The purity of all sorted populations exceeded 95%. The V gene's germline CDR1 is MNHNS and CDR2 SASEGT. This CDR3 is 11 amino acids long. The J segment lost 12 bases and the V segment lost 6 bases, leaving 2 bases of the junction unmatched. Every bit of the isolated RNA underwent reverse transcription, so sequencing read expressed TCRB transcripts. Here immunoSEQ multiplex PCR was the method, and the copy in TCRdb shows in-frame clones only, minus some. The top ten clones hold around 2% of a sample with 30,000 to 40,000 clones, roughly 64% of them seen once.

Sequencing was performed on Tregs from blood. This TCR was recovered from a young woman in good health. This chain uses TRBV6-1 with TRBJ1-1, with 12 bases aligning to TRBD1. CDR3 residues: CASRGQGAPFF. CDR3 bases: TGTGCCAGCAGGGGACAGGGGGCACCTTTCTTT.